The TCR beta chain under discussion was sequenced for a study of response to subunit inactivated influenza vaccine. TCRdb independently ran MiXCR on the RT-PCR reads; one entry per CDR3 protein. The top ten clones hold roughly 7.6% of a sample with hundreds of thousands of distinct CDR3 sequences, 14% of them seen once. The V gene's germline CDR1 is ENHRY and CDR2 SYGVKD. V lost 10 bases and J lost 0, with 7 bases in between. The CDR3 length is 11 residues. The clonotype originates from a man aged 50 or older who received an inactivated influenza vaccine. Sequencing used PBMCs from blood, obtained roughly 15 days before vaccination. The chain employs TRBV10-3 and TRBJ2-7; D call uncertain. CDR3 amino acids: CATGASYEQYF. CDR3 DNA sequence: TGTGCCACCGGAGCCTCCTACGAGCAGTACTTC.